This T cell receptor beta chain originates from a study of blood T cell repertoires in COVID-19. Sequencing used immunoSEQ multiplex PCR; TCRdb keeps in-frame clones, though not all of them. The sample shows about 56,000 clones, less than 90% of them seen only once. Germline values: CDR1 SGHRS, CDR2 YFSETQ. V lost 5 bases and J 0 bases, leaving 9 bases between the germline ends. The CDR3 has 13 residues. Sequenced material: peripheral blood. This clonotype was obtained from an elderly woman with acute or convalescent COVID-19. V and J are TRBV5-1 and TRBJ2-7, with a weak D call TRBD1 (6 bases). The CDR3 region is CASSSDSSYEQYF. For the CDR3, the DNA is TGCGCCAGCAGTTCGGACAGCTCCTACGAGCAGTACTTC.